This TCR beta chain came from a study of cytomegalovirus exposure and HLA in healthy donors. General observations from the study: Indistinguishable V segments, including TRBV6-2 and TRBV6-3, were excluded. Later work showed greater clonal expansion in HLA-associated TCR beta chains than in equally common others.

The V gene's germline CDR1 is MNHNS and CDR2 SASEGT. V trimming: 8 bases; J trimming: 0 bases; junction bases outside the gene matches: 4. This CDR3 is 13 amino acids long. Donors had nominal health at sampling but likely had unrecorded immune exposures. In its sample, this clone was seen a few times. As yet, its antigen is unknown. This PCR relied on a set of 60 Vbeta primers and 13 Jbeta primers. Only in-frame clones appear in the TCRdb table, and some are missing; sequencing was by immunoSEQ multiplex PCR. The sample lists about 92,000 clones, around four fifths occurring once. The chain carries TRBV6-1 and TRBJ2-7, with TRBD1 matching 7 bases. The receptor comes from a man aged 50 to 59 in good health and CMV-seropositive. Sequenced material: PBMCs. For the CDR3, the DNA is TGTGCCAGCGGGGGACAGAGCTCCTACGAGCAGTACTTC. The encoded protein is CASGGQSSYEQYF.